These 29 T cell receptor beta chains were all obtained from the same sample, sequenced in a study of long-term antiretroviral therapy in people with HIV. Version v3.0 of the immunoSEQ assay was performed at survey level. Here immunoSEQ multiplex PCR was the method, and the copy in TCRdb shows in-frame clones only, minus some. Of 20,000 to 25,000 clones listed, approximately 80% are singletons. The sample here was unsorted PBMCs, taken 0.5 years before starting antiretroviral therapy. These receptors all stem from a man aged 40-55 years with HIV.

The CDR3 loop reads CASSLKKGQGRSEAFF. Here the CDR3 DNA reads TGTGCCAGCAGCCTCAAGAAGGGACAGGGGCGGTCTGAAGCTTTCTTT. V gene TRBV5-5 combines with J gene TRBJ1-1; 10 nucleotides line up with TRBD1. Germline trimming cut 4 bases from V and 6 bases from J; bases unmatched to any gene: 12. From germline, CDR1 is SGHKS and CDR2 YYEKEE (reference sequence). The CDR3 has 16 residues.

This rearrangement joins TRBV6-5 to TRBJ1-1; a weak D match, TRBD1 (5 bases). Trimming cost V 2 bases and J 11 bases, with 9 bases left between them. The V gene's germline CDR1 is MNHEY and CDR2 SVGAGI. The length of the CDR3 is 11 residues. The CDR3 coding sequence is TGTGCCAGCAGTTACGGACACGAGGCTTTCTTT. Protein: CASSYGHEAFF.

This clone was seen only a few times. The chain links TRBV19 to TRBJ1-3; 7 bases line up with TRBD1. This CDR3 is 16 amino acids long. Looked up from germline, CDR1 is LNHDA and CDR2 is SQIVND (reference sequence). J gave up 3 bases and V 7 bases, and 12 bases lay outside the gene matches. The CDR3 sequence: CASTQNRGIYGNTIYF. Written as DNA, the CDR3 is TGTGCCAGTACCCAGAACAGGGGAATTTATGGAAACACCATATATTTT. Filled out from reference TRBV19 and TRBJ1-3, the complete variable domain reads DGGITQSPKYLFRKEGQNVTLSCEQNLNHDAMYWYRQDPGQGLRLIYYSQIVNDFQKGDIAEGYSVSREKKESFPLTVTSAQKNPTAFYLCASTQNRGIYGNTIYFGEGSWLTVV.

The chain joins TRBV5-4 to TRBJ2-7, with TRBD1 matching 7 bases. This CDR3 spans 17 amino acids. The germline gives CDR1 SGHNT, CDR2 YYREEE (reference sequence). V lost 1 base, J lost 3 bases, and 13 bases stayed unmatched. The CDR3 DNA sequence: TGTGCCAGCAGCTTGACCTCCTCGGGACAGAGAGTCTACGAGCAGTACTTC. Encoded protein: CASSLTSSGQRVYEQYF.

CDR3 sequence: CASRSGTGAYGYTF. CDR3 sequence (DNA): TGTGCCAGCAGATCCGGGACAGGGGCCTATGGCTACACCTTC. The V and J genes are TRBV2 and TRBJ1-2; TRBD1 matches at 10 bases. Germline CDR1 SNHLY, CDR2 FYNNEI. V lost 6 bases to trimming and J lost 4 bases; unmatched junction nucleotides: 5. The CDR3 contains 14 residues.

This chain joins TRBV18 and TRBJ2-1; 14 nucleotides line up with TRBD2. Germline V gene sequence: CDR1 KGHSH, CDR2 LQKENI. After removal of 3 bases from V and 8 bases from J, the junction contained 6 bases not matched to a gene. The CDR3 is 16 amino acids. The CDR3 DNA follows: TGTGCCAGCTCACCCTCGGGACTAGCGGGGGCCCATGAGCAGTTCTTC. It encodes CASSPSGLAGAHEQFF.

The CDR3 bases are TGTGCCAGTAGTACGGTCCCTCACTTTACGCAGTATTTT. This encodes CASSTVPHFTQYF. The chain employs TRBV19 and TRBJ2-3; no firm D call. Germline lookup yields CDR1 LNHDA and CDR2 SQIVND (reference sequence). V was pared by 4 bases and J by 8 bases, with 13 bases between. The CDR3 extends over 13 amino acids.

This clone was found once. V usage is TRBV5-6 and J usage is TRBJ2-7; 7 positions match TRBD1. This CDR3 is 14 amino acids long. V lost 4 bases and J lost 3; bases outside the gene matches: 7. Germline loops: CDR1 SGHDT, CDR2 YYEEEE. CDR3 residues: CASSTTGILYEQYF. The DNA for the CDR3 is TGTGCCAGCAGCACGACAGGGATCCTCTACGAGCAGTACTTC.

This clone has just one count. The rearrangement joins TRBV5-4 to TRBJ2-3, with D uncertain. The V end lost 2 bases, the J end lost 2 bases, and 6 bases lay between the germline ends. This CDR3 comprises 13 residues. The germline V gene has CDR1 SGHNT and CDR2 YYREEE (reference sequence). Here the CDR3 reads CASSFRTTDTQYF. The DNA for the CDR3 is TGTGCCAGCAGCTTCAGAACCACAGATACGCAGTATTTT.

The chain has TRBV5-6 and TRBJ1-3; the D is unclear. Trimming shortened V by 0 bases and J by 0 bases, and 7 bases separated the two germline ends. This CDR3 has 15 residues. CDR1 and CDR2 from the germline V gene are SGHDT and YYEEEE. CDR3 DNA sequence: TGTGCCAGCAGCTTGGTTGGCGGCTCTGGAAACACCATATATTTT. As protein: CASSLVGGSGNTIYF.

V is TRBV7-2 and J is TRBJ2-3, with D maybe TRBD2 (6 bases). The germline CDR1 and CDR2 sequences are SGHTA and FQGNSA. V lost 1 base to trimming and J lost 7 bases, with 18 bases between them. The CDR3 loop spans 16 amino acids. Written as DNA, the CDR3 is TGTGCCAGCAGCTTAGTGGGGTCTGGGACTCGAAATACGCAGTATTTT. Translation: CASSLVGSGTRNTQYF.

This chain connects TRBV4-2 to TRBJ2-3, with D possibly being TRBD1 (6 bases). This CDR3 contains 18 residues. The V end lost 0 bases, the J end lost 1 base, and 17 bases lay between the germline ends. CDR1 and CDR2 (germline): LGHNA, YNFKEQ. CDR3 residues: CASSQDFLQGGGTDTQYF. As DNA, the CDR3 is TGTGCCAGCAGCCAAGATTTCTTACAGGGCGGAGGCACAGATACGCAGTATTTT.

The chain employs TRBV18 and TRBJ1-1; unclear D gene. The CDR3 is 13 amino acids. V was trimmed by 0 bases and J by 5 bases, leaving 7 bases between them. Germline V gives CDR1 KGHSH, CDR2 LQKENI. The CDR3 region has the DNA TGTGCCAGCTCACCACCAGGAGGAACTGAAGCTTTCTTT. Translated: CASSPPGGTEAFF. The full variable domain, its missing parts supplied by reference TRBV18 and TRBJ1-1, is NAGVMQNPRHLVRRRGQEARLRCSPMKGHSHVYWYRQLPEEGLKFMVYLQKENIIDESGMPKERFSAEFPKEGPSILRIQQVVRGDSAAYFCASSPPGGTEAFFGQGTRLTVV.

The chain employs TRBV5-6 and TRBJ1-2, with D possibly being TRBD1 (6 bases). V was clipped by 4 bases and J by 6 bases, with 13 bases between them. The CDR3 length is 13 residues. Germline CDR1 reads SGHDT; CDR2 reads YYEEEE. The CDR3 DNA follows: TGTGCCAGCAGCCGGCAGGCAGGGGATGGCTACACCTTC. This translates into CASSRQAGDGYTF.

The chain combines TRBV7-2 with TRBJ1-6; 9 nucleotides line up with TRBD1. Unmatched junction bases numbered 11, after V lost 5 bases and J lost 9 bases. Germline CDR1 and CDR2: SGHTA and FQGNSA. CDR3 length: 16 amino acids. The CDR3 coding sequence is TGTGCCAGCAGCCTCTCCTCCGGGACAGGGCTTTCACCCCTCCACTTT. Protein sequence: CASSLSSGTGLSPLHF.

The chain joins TRBV15 to TRBJ1-1; TRBD1 might be the D (5 bases). V dropped 5 bases and J dropped 3 bases, with 13 bases sitting between them. Germline CDR1 LNHNV, CDR2 YYDKDF (reference sequence). This CDR3 has 14 amino acids. Written as DNA, the CDR3 is TGTGCCACCAGCCTCGGGGGTTCGCACACTGAAGCTTTCTTT. Residues: CATSLGGSHTEAFF.

V gene TRBV28 combines with J gene TRBJ1-5; possibly TRBD1 for D (5 bases). This CDR3 has 12 residues. V was pared by 6 bases and J by 7 bases, with 10 bases between. Germline values: CDR1 MDHEN, CDR2 SYDVKM. The CDR3: CASSSPGQPQHF. The CDR3, as DNA: TGTGCCAGCAGCTCCCCAGGGCAGCCCCAGCATTTT.

J is TRBJ1-1 and V is TRBV6-5, with TRBD1 matching over 7 bases. Germline assignment: CDR1 MNHEY and CDR2 SVGAGI. The junction had 1 base not matched to a gene; V was cut back by 2 bases and J by 4 bases. This CDR3 is built from 13 residues. CDR3 DNA sequence: TGTGCCAGCAGTTACGGGGACAGCACTGAAGCTTTCTTT. Amino acids: CASSYGDSTEAFF.

The genes are TRBV19 and TRBJ2-6; D unclear. This CDR3 has 14 amino acids. V lost 6 bases to trimming and J lost 2 bases, with 8 bases between them. CDR1 is LNHDA and CDR2 is SQIVND in the germline V gene (reference sequence). CDR3 in DNA: TGTGCCAGTAGCCAAAGTCCTGGGGCCAACGTCCTGACTTTC. It encodes CASSQSPGANVLTF.

The chain recombines TRBV11-1 with TRBJ2-1; 7 nucleotides agree with TRBD2. The trim removed 5 bases at V and 3 bases at J, leaving 7 bases unmatched. Per germline, CDR1 SGHAT and CDR2 FQDESV (reference sequence). The CDR3 is 15 residues long. CDR3 in amino acids: CASSPRSGVYNEQFF. The DNA of the CDR3 is TGTGCCAGCAGCCCCCGCAGCGGGGTCTACAATGAGCAGTTCTTC.

The chain uses TRBV5-4 and TRBJ1-5; D gene ambiguous. Germline loops: CDR1 SGHNT, CDR2 YYREEE (reference sequence). The V and J ends lost 4 bases and 7 bases respectively, with 9 bases between them. This CDR3 has 12 residues. Here the CDR3 reads CASSAGGQPQHF. DNA for the CDR3: TGTGCCAGCAGCGCCGGTGGACAGCCCCAGCATTTT.

This clone was found once. J is TRBJ1-5 and V is TRBV28; D uncertain. The CDR3 contains 12 residues. V was pared by 2 bases and J by 13 bases, with 12 bases between. Germline CDR1 reads MDHEN; CDR2 reads SYDVKM. CDR3: CASSLKVSPQHF. DNA for the CDR3: TGTGCCAGCAGTTTAAAAGTTTCACCTCAGCATTTT. Supplemented by reference TRBV28 and TRBJ1-5, the full variable domain reads DVKVTQSSRYLVKRTGEKVFLECVQDMDHENMFWYRQDPGLGLRLIYFSYDVKMKEKGDIPEGYSVSREKKERFSLILESASTNQTSMYLCASSLKVSPQHFGDGTRLSIL.

In this sample, this clone turned up a few times. The J gene is TRBJ1-2, the V gene TRBV29-1; no firm D call. V lost 2 bases and J lost 6, with 1 base in between. CDR3 length equals 9 residues. Germline V gene lookup returns CDR1 SQVTM and CDR2 ANQGSEA. The CDR3 sequence: CSVEHGYTF. The DNA for the CDR3 is TGCAGCGTTGAACATGGCTACACCTTC.

Only a few counts were recorded for this clone. One end of the junction is discordant with germline, which a read error may explain. V usage is TRBV11-2 and J usage is TRBJ2-7, with TRBD2 as a possible D gene (7 bases). This CDR3 comprises 13 residues. CDR1 is SGHAT and CDR2 is FQNNGV in the germline V gene. CDR3 in amino acids: CASTLGGAGEQYF. In nucleotides, the CDR3 is TGTGCCAGCACCTTAGGGGGGGCGGGCGAGCAGTACTTC. Full variable domain (rest looked up from reference TRBV11-2 and TRBJ2-7): EAGVAQSPRYKIIEKRQSVAFWCNPISGHATLYWYQQILGQGPKLLIQFQNNGVVDDSQLPKDRFSAERLKGVDSTLKIQPAKLEDSAVYLCASTLGGAGEQYFGPGTRLTVT.

This clone was counted once. This chain uses TRBV19 with TRBJ1-4; D is unclear. The CDR3 is 16 residues long. The V gene lost 4 bases and the J gene lost 6 bases, with 18 bases spanning the gap. Germline V gene data show CDR1 as LNHDA and CDR2 as SQIVND (reference sequence). CDR3 sequence: CASSTHRVGADEKLFF. Written as DNA, the CDR3 is TGTGCCAGTAGTACTCACCGAGTGGGTGCGGATGAAAAACTGTTTTTT.

The count of this clone is one. The chain joins TRBV28 to TRBJ1-3; 10 nucleotides agree with TRBD1. Trimming took 4 bases from V and 0 from J; bases not matched to a gene: 9. The CDR3 totals 18 residues. Per the germline V gene, CDR1 is MDHEN and CDR2 is SYDVKM. This CDR3 reads CASSSRTGGFPSGNTIYF. The CDR3 region has the DNA TGTGCCAGCAGTTCGCGGACAGGGGGATTTCCCTCTGGAAACACCATATATTTT.

The chain recombines TRBV5-1 with TRBJ2-5, with 10 bases that match TRBD2. The CDR3 runs to 15 residues. Per the germline V gene, CDR1 is SGHRS and CDR2 is YFSETQ. After removal of 2 bases from V and 1 base from J, the junction contained 2 bases not matched to a gene. The CDR3 region has the DNA TGCGCCAGCAGCTTCGCTAGCGGGGGCCAAGAGACCCAGTACTTC. Its translation: CASSFASGGQETQYF.

The J gene is TRBJ2-1, the V gene TRBV9; TRBD2 aligns across 10 bases. In germline, CDR1 is SGDLS, CDR2 YYNGEE. The CDR3 is 16 residues long. Germline trimming cut 1 base from V and 2 bases from J; bases unmatched to any gene: 3. The CDR3 region is CASSVSSGRTYNEQFF. The CDR3 DNA reads as TGTGCCAGCAGCGTATCTAGCGGGAGAACCTACAATGAGCAGTTCTTC.

This chain joins TRBV25-1 and TRBJ1-2; D perhaps matches TRBD1 (5 bases). V dropped 4 bases and J dropped 2 bases, with 17 bases sitting between them. Germline assignment: CDR1 MGHDK and CDR2 SYGVNS. This CDR3 has 16 amino acids. CDR3 residues: CASSGVLRVQNYGYTF. CDR3 DNA: TGTGCCAGCAGTGGCGTCCTCAGGGTCCAGAACTATGGCTACACCTTC.